The rows below give T cell receptor beta chains drawn from one sample of a study of cytomegalovirus exposure and HLA in healthy donors. The repertoire was sequenced with immunoSEQ multiplex PCR; TCRdb's copy has only in-frame clones and lacks some. The repertoire has some 150,000 clones, 80% of them found once; the top ten carry 9.5% to 10%. The sequencing input was PBMCs. The source is a man in his late teens or twenties in good health and CMV-seropositive. CDR3s include the opening cysteine and the closing phenylalanine or tryptophan. The D gene is left open where the match is weak. Expanded clones get a size class; other rows say once, few or many, or leave the size out.

j_call: TRBJ2-1; clone_size: .; d_call: TRBD1; v_call: TRBV6-5; cdr3_nt: TGTGCCAGCAGTTTACGGACAGGGGGCTCCTACAATGAGCAGTTCTTC; cdr3_aa: CASSLRTGGSYNEQFF
j_call: TRBJ2-2; clone_size: .; d_call: .; v_call: TRBV7-7; cdr3_nt: TGTGCCAGCAGCTTAGTATCGGGGGCCGGGGAGCTGTTTTTT; cdr3_aa: CASSLVSGAGELFF
j_call: TRBJ2-3; clone_size: .; d_call: .; v_call: TRBV14; cdr3_nt: TGTGCCAGCAGCCCTGTCGTCCTAGCCGCACATACGCAGTATTTT; cdr3_aa: CASSPVVLAAHTQYF
j_call: TRBJ2-5; clone_size: .; d_call: TRBD1; v_call: TRBV15; cdr3_nt: TGTGCCACCAGCCCAGGGACAGCGGTCCTACAAGAGACCCAGTACTTC; cdr3_aa: CATSPGTAVLQETQYF
j_call: TRBJ2-3; clone_size: few; d_call: .; v_call: TRBV6-5; cdr3_nt: TGTGCCAGCATGAAAGCTGATACGCAGTATTTT; cdr3_aa: CASMKADTQYF
j_call: TRBJ1-4; clone_size: .; d_call: TRBD1; v_call: TRBV2; cdr3_nt: TGTGCCAGCAGGACGGGACAGGGTAATGAAAAACTGTTTTTT; cdr3_aa: CASRTGQGNEKLFF
j_call: TRBJ1-2; clone_size: .; d_call: TRBD1; v_call: TRBV7-9; cdr3_nt: TGTTCCAGCAGTCCGACAGGGAACCATGGCTACACCTTC; cdr3_aa: CSSSPTGNHGYTF
j_call: TRBJ1-2; clone_size: .; d_call: .; v_call: TRBV21-1; cdr3_nt: TGTGCCAGCAGCAAAGCGCGCCGGGAAGGCTATGTAAGGGGCTACACCTTC; cdr3_aa: CASSKARREGYVRGYTF
j_call: TRBJ1-1; clone_size: .; d_call: .; v_call: TRBV7-9; cdr3_nt: TGTGCCAGCAGCGTAAGCCAGGTTGAAGCTTTCTTT; cdr3_aa: CASSVSQVEAFF
j_call: TRBJ2-1; clone_size: .; d_call: TRBD2; v_call: TRBV6-5; cdr3_nt: TGTGCCAGCAGTTTTAGCGGGACGGCTCCCTACAATGAGCAGTTCTTC; cdr3_aa: CASSFSGTAPYNEQFF
j_call: TRBJ2-3; clone_size: few; d_call: TRBD2; v_call: TRBV29-1; cdr3_nt: TGCAGCGCCCAAGCGGGAGGGGCAGATACGCAGTATTTT; cdr3_aa: CSAQAGGADTQYF
j_call: TRBJ1-2; clone_size: .; d_call: TRBD1; v_call: TRBV7-9; cdr3_nt: TGTGCCAGCAGCTTAGTGGGACAGGGGGAAGGCTACACCTTC; cdr3_aa: CASSLVGQGEGYTF
j_call: TRBJ2-1; clone_size: .; d_call: .; v_call: TRBV29-1; cdr3_nt: TGCAGCGTTGAAGGGCTGGCCCATGAGCAGTTCTTC; cdr3_aa: CSVEGLAHEQFF
j_call: TRBJ1-6; clone_size: .; d_call: .; v_call: TRBV7-9; cdr3_nt: TGTTCCAGCAGCTTAGCGTGGGGGGGCAGCTCCTATAATTCACCCCTCCACTTT; cdr3_aa: CSSSLAWGGSSYNSPLHF
j_call: TRBJ1-1; clone_size: .; d_call: .; v_call: TRBV15; cdr3_nt: TGTGCCACCAGTAGTCCCAGGGAGAACACTGAAGCTTTCTTT; cdr3_aa: CATSSPRENTEAFF
j_call: TRBJ2-1; clone_size: .; d_call: TRBD1; v_call: TRBV7-9; cdr3_nt: TGTTCCAGCAGCTTCACAGGGGGCTCACACAATGAGCAGTTCTTC; cdr3_aa: CSSSFTGGSHNEQFF
j_call: TRBJ2-7; clone_size: few; d_call: TRBD2; v_call: TRBV6-5; cdr3_nt: TGTGCCAGCAGGCCTGGGGTAGCGGGGGCCTACGAGCAGTACTTC; cdr3_aa: CASRPGVAGAYEQYF
j_call: TRBJ1-2; clone_size: .; d_call: .; v_call: TRBV7-9; cdr3_nt: TGTGCCAGCAGCTTAGGACGGAGGGGTTACTATGGCTACACCTTC; cdr3_aa: CASSLGRRGYYGYTF
j_call: TRBJ2-1; clone_size: .; d_call: .; v_call: TRBV7-3; cdr3_nt: TGTGCCAGCAGCTTAACTTCCAGGGGTGGGGACAATGAGCAGTTCTTC; cdr3_aa: CASSLTSRGGDNEQFF
j_call: TRBJ2-7; clone_size: few; d_call: TRBD1; v_call: TRBV4-1; cdr3_nt: TGCGCCAGCAGCCAATGGACAGGGGACTACGAGCAGTACTTC; cdr3_aa: CASSQWTGDYEQYF
j_call: TRBJ2-7; clone_size: .; d_call: TRBD1; v_call: TRBV2; cdr3_nt: TGTGCCAGCAGCACGGACAGGAACTACGAGCAGTACTTC; cdr3_aa: CASSTDRNYEQYF
j_call: TRBJ2-1; clone_size: .; d_call: TRBD2; v_call: TRBV4-3; cdr3_nt: TGCGCCAGCAGCCAAGACCCCCAGCGGGGGATCAACAATGAGCAGTTCTTC; cdr3_aa: CASSQDPQRGINNEQFF
j_call: TRBJ1-1; clone_size: .; d_call: .; v_call: TRBV7-2; cdr3_nt: TGTGCCAGCAGCTTAGATCACAGGGCAAAAGGCACTGAAGCTTTCTTT; cdr3_aa: CASSLDHRAKGTEAFF
j_call: TRBJ1-2; clone_size: .; d_call: TRBD1; v_call: TRBV2; cdr3_nt: TGTGCCAGCACGGGACAGAACTATGGCTACACCTTC; cdr3_aa: CASTGQNYGYTF
j_call: TRBJ1-5; clone_size: few; d_call: .; v_call: TRBV30; cdr3_nt: TGTGCCTGGAGTGGTGGGGGGTTACAGCCCCAGCATTTT; cdr3_aa: CAWSGGGLQPQHF
j_call: TRBJ2-7; clone_size: .; d_call: .; v_call: TRBV10-2; cdr3_nt: TGCGCCAGCAGTGTGGGACTGACCTACGAGCAGTACTTC; cdr3_aa: CASSVGLTYEQYF
j_call: TRBJ2-1; clone_size: .; d_call: TRBD2; v_call: TRBV10-1; cdr3_nt: TGCGCCAGCAGTGATACTAGCGGGGCCTACAATGAGCAGTTCTTC; cdr3_aa: CASSDTSGAYNEQFF
j_call: TRBJ2-1; clone_size: .; d_call: .; v_call: TRBV5-1; cdr3_nt: TGCGCCAGCAGCTTGGAGAAGAGAATTTTCGATGAGCAGTTCTTC; cdr3_aa: CASSLEKRIFDEQFF
j_call: TRBJ2-7; clone_size: .; d_call: .; v_call: TRBV30; cdr3_nt: TGTGCCTGGAGGGGGGGGGCGAGATACGAGCAGTACTTC; cdr3_aa: CAWRGGARYEQYF
j_call: TRBJ2-1; clone_size: .; d_call: .; v_call: TRBV5-1; cdr3_nt: TGCGCCAGCAGCTTATCCGGTGACAGTTACAATGAGCAGTTCTTC; cdr3_aa: CASSLSGDSYNEQFF
j_call: TRBJ1-2; clone_size: .; d_call: TRBD1; v_call: TRBV6-5; cdr3_nt: TGTGCCAGCATTGCGACAGGGGAACACTATGGCTACACCTTC; cdr3_aa: CASIATGEHYGYTF
j_call: TRBJ2-5; clone_size: .; d_call: TRBD2; v_call: TRBV19; cdr3_nt: TGTGCCAGTAGTTCGGGGGGTCATCCCCAAGAGACCCAGTACTTC; cdr3_aa: CASSSGGHPQETQYF
j_call: TRBJ2-1; clone_size: .; d_call: .; v_call: TRBV18; cdr3_nt: TGTGCCAGCTCACAGGGGATTGATGAGCAGTTCTTC; cdr3_aa: CASSQGIDEQFF
j_call: TRBJ2-7; clone_size: .; d_call: TRBD2; v_call: TRBV7-9; cdr3_nt: TGTGCCAGCAGTCCTAGCGGGCCAGTTTACGAGCAGTACTTC; cdr3_aa: CASSPSGPVYEQYF
j_call: TRBJ2-1; clone_size: few; d_call: TRBD2; v_call: TRBV14; cdr3_nt: TGTGCCAGCAGCCAATATCTAGCGGGAACCTACAATGAGCAGTTCTTC; cdr3_aa: CASSQYLAGTYNEQFF
j_call: TRBJ1-5; clone_size: .; d_call: .; v_call: TRBV30; cdr3_nt: TGTGCCTGGGGCCCGGCGGGGGGAGCTCAGCATTTT; cdr3_aa: CAWGPAGGAQHF
j_call: TRBJ1-1; clone_size: .; d_call: TRBD1; v_call: TRBV14; cdr3_nt: TGTGCCAGCAGCCATCCGGGACAGACAAACACTGAAGCTTTCTTT; cdr3_aa: CASSHPGQTNTEAFF
j_call: TRBJ1-5; clone_size: .; d_call: .; v_call: TRBV6-4; cdr3_nt: TGTGCCAGCAGTGCTAGCTCGGGTCAGCCCCAGCATTTT; cdr3_aa: CASSASSGQPQHF
j_call: TRBJ1-5; clone_size: .; d_call: .; v_call: TRBV7-6; cdr3_nt: TGTGCCAGCAGCCCCGCAGGGGTGTATCAGCCCCAGCATTTT; cdr3_aa: CASSPAGVYQPQHF
j_call: TRBJ2-7; clone_size: once; d_call: TRBD2; v_call: TRBV19; cdr3_nt: TGTGCCAGTAGAATAGCGGGAGACTACGAGCAGTACTTC; cdr3_aa: CASRIAGDYEQYF
j_call: TRBJ2-3; clone_size: once; d_call: .; v_call: TRBV5-1; cdr3_nt: TGCGCCAGCAGCGCTAGCGGCACAGATACGCAGTATTTT; cdr3_aa: CASSASGTDTQYF
j_call: TRBJ2-7; clone_size: .; d_call: .; v_call: TRBV27; cdr3_nt: TGTGCCAGCAGTTTTTTCGGCTACGAGCAGTACTTC; cdr3_aa: CASSFFGYEQYF
j_call: TRBJ2-7; clone_size: few; d_call: TRBD2; v_call: TRBV4-3; cdr3_nt: TGCGCCAGCAGCCCCGCCGTGCAGCGGGGCTCCTCCGAGCAGTACTTC; cdr3_aa: CASSPAVQRGSSEQYF
j_call: TRBJ2-7; clone_size: once; d_call: .; v_call: TRBV7-9; cdr3_nt: TGTGCCAGCAGCTTAGGGACGGGACAACTAACCTACGAGCAGTACTTC; cdr3_aa: CASSLGTGQLTYEQYF
j_call: TRBJ2-6; clone_size: few; d_call: TRBD1; v_call: TRBV7-9; cdr3_nt: TGTGCCAGCAGCTTAGAGGGACAGGTAACCCTTTTTGGGGCCAACGTCCTGACTTTC; cdr3_aa: CASSLEGQVTLFGANVLTF
j_call: TRBJ1-3; clone_size: .; d_call: .; v_call: TRBV14; cdr3_nt: TGTGCCAGCAGCCAAAGTTCCAGGGTCTTTGGAAACACCATATATTTT; cdr3_aa: CASSQSSRVFGNTIYF
j_call: TRBJ1-3; clone_size: .; d_call: .; v_call: TRBV9; cdr3_nt: TGTGCCAGCGGACAGAGAAACACCATATATTTT; cdr3_aa: CASGQRNTIYF
j_call: TRBJ2-1; clone_size: .; d_call: .; v_call: TRBV21-1; cdr3_nt: TGTGCCAGCAGCAAACGAGGGACTAGCGGGGATCGGGGCAATGAGCAGTTCTTC; cdr3_aa: CASSKRGTSGDRGNEQFF
j_call: TRBJ2-1; clone_size: .; d_call: .; v_call: TRBV6-1; cdr3_nt: TGTGCCAGCAGTGAAACGGCCGGGTTCACTCCATACAATGAGCAGTTCTTC; cdr3_aa: CASSETAGFTPYNEQFF
j_call: TRBJ1-4; clone_size: .; d_call: .; v_call: TRBV2; cdr3_nt: TGTGCCAGCAGTGATTTTGTTACTACGAGGGAAAAACTGTTTTTT; cdr3_aa: CASSDFVTTREKLFF
j_call: TRBJ1-1; clone_size: .; d_call: TRBD1; v_call: TRBV2; cdr3_nt: TGTGCCAGCAGTTACAGGGGTAGGGGCACTGAAGCTTTCTTT; cdr3_aa: CASSYRGRGTEAFF
j_call: TRBJ1-2; clone_size: once; d_call: TRBD1; v_call: TRBV15; cdr3_nt: TGTGCCACCAGCAGAGAACGACAGGGGCGTATTGAAGGCTACACCTTC; cdr3_aa: CATSRERQGRIEGYTF
j_call: TRBJ2-1; clone_size: .; d_call: TRBD2; v_call: TRBV5-4; cdr3_nt: TGTGCCAGCAGCCCCCTAGCGGGGGGCGACAATGAGCAGTTCTTC; cdr3_aa: CASSPLAGGDNEQFF
j_call: TRBJ2-1; clone_size: .; d_call: .; v_call: TRBV5-1; cdr3_nt: TGCGCCAGCAGCTTGGGTGGCGGACACTCCTACAATGAGCAGTTCTTC; cdr3_aa: CASSLGGGHSYNEQFF
j_call: TRBJ1-2; clone_size: .; d_call: .; v_call: TRBV30; cdr3_nt: TGTGCCTGGAGTGCGCGGGGGATAGTGGGACTTGGCTACACCTTC; cdr3_aa: CAWSARGIVGLGYTF
j_call: TRBJ2-1; clone_size: .; d_call: TRBD1; v_call: TRBV5-8; cdr3_nt: TGTGCCAGCAGCGAAACAGGGGGCTCCTACAATGAGCAGTTCTTC; cdr3_aa: CASSETGGSYNEQFF
j_call: TRBJ1-2; clone_size: .; d_call: .; v_call: TRBV15; cdr3_nt: TGTGCCACCAGCAGAGGGGGGGGGTCCTCCAGTGGCTACACCTTC; cdr3_aa: CATSRGGGSSSGYTF